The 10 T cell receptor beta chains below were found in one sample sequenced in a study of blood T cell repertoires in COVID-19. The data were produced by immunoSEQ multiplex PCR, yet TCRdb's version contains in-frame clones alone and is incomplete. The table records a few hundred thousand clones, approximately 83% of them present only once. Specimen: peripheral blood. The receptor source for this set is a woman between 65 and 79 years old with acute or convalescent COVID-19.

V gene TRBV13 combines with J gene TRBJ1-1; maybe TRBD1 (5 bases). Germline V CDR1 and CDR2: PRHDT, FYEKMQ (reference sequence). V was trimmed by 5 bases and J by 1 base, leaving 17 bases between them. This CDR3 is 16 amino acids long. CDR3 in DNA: TGTGCCAGCAGCCCTCCTCCCTGGAGGGGGAACACTGAAGCTTTCTTT. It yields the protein CASSPPPWRGNTEAFF.

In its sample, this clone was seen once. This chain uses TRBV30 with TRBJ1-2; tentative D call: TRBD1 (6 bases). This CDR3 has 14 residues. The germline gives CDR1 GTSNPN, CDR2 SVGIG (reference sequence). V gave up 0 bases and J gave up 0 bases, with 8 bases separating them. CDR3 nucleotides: TGTGCCTGGAGTGTACAGGGACCTAACTATGGCTACACCTTC. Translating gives CAWSVQGPNYGYTF.

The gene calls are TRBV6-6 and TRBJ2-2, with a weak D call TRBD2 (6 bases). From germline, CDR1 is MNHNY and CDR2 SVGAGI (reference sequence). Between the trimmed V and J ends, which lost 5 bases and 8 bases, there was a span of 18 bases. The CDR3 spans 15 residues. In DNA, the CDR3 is TGTGCCAGCAGTGGCCGGGACTCCCTTAAGGGGGAGCTGTTTTTT. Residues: CASSGRDSLKGELFF.

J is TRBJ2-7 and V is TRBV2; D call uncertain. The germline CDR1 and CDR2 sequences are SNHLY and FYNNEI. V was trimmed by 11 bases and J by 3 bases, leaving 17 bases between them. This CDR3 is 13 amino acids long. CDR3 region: CAGSITVFYEQYF. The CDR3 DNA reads TGTGCCGGTTCTATTACAGTTTTCTACGAGCAGTACTTC.

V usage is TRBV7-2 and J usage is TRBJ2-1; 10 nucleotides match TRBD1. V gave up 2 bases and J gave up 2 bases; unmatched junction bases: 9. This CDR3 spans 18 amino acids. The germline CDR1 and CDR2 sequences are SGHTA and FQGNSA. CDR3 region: CASSLFNPGTGAYNEQFF. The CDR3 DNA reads TGTGCCAGCAGCTTATTTAATCCGGGGACAGGGGCCTACAATGAGCAGTTCTTC.

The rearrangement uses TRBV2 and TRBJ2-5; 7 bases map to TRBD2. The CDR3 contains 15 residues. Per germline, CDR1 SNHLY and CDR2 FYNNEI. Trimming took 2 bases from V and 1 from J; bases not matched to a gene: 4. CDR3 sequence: CASSEWGGVQETQYF. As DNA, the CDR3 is TGTGCCAGCAGTGAATGGGGAGGGGTCCAAGAGACCCAGTACTTC.

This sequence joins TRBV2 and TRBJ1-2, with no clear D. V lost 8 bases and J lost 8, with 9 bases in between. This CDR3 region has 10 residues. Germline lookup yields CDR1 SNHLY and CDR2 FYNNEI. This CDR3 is CASRVQGYTF. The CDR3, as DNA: TGTGCCAGCCGCGTGCAAGGCTACACCTTC.

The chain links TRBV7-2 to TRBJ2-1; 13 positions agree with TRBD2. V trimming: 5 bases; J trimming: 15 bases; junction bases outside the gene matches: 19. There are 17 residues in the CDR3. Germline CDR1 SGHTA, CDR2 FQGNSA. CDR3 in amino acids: CASSPSGGLAGPSRGFF. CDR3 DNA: TGTGCCAGCAGCCCGTCAGGGGGACTAGCGGGGCCATCGCGGGGGTTCTTC.

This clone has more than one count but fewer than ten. The CDR3 here is CASSEAGQSFNEQFF. In DNA form, the CDR3 reads TGTGCCAGCAGTGAAGCGGGACAGTCTTTCAATGAGCAGTTCTTC. V gene TRBV6-1 combines with J gene TRBJ2-1; TRBD1 matches 7 bases. Germline lookup yields CDR1 MNHNS and CDR2 SASEGT. V was clipped by 0 bases and J by 6 bases; unmatched bases: 5. This CDR3 region has 15 residues.

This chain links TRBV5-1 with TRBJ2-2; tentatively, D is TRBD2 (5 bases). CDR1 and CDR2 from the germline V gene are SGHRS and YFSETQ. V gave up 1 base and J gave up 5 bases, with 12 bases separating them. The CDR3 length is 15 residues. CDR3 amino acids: CASSLQVSGTGELFF. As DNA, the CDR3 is TGCGCCAGCAGCTTGCAGGTGTCGGGGACCGGGGAGCTGTTTTTT.